This TCR beta chain was recorded in a study of blood T cell repertoires in COVID-19. Study overall: COVID-19 samples collected from the United States, Italy and Spain covered acute and convalescent phases. T cells, B-cell-depleted T cells, or PBMCs supplied cDNA or gDNA.

The authors' processing: Cell counts per sample came from amplifying reference gene primers. The table came from immunoSEQ multiplex PCR; TCRdb's copy has only in-frame clones and leaves some out. V, J and clone size were drawn from that table, and D and trimming were deduced from the DNA. The table includes approximately 400,000 clones, 81% detected once. In germline, CDR1 is GTSNPN, CDR2 SVGIG (reference sequence). CDR3 length: 13 residues. With 3 bases clipped from V and 9 bases from J, the junction kept 5 bases outside the gene matches. V gene TRBV30 combines with J gene TRBJ1-6; TRBD1 aligns across 7 bases. This clonotype was sampled from a human donor with acute or convalescent COVID-19. The donor label of this sample is uncertain. What was sequenced was peripheral blood. The CDR3 sequence: CAWSEGASSPLHF. The CDR3 nucleotides are TGTGCCTGGAGCGAGGGGGCTAGTTCACCCCTCCACTTT.